The 3 T cell receptor beta chains below come from one sample, sequenced in a study of shared clonotypes between healthy human individuals. Sequenced by immunoSEQ multiplex PCR; TCRdb stores in-frame clones only, minus some. The table has about 730,000 clones, roughly two thirds seen once. Specimen: memory CD4+ T cells sorted from blood. Regarding subset: CD45RA-negative fraction. The receptors derive from a woman aged 30 to 39 in good health.

The CDR3 DNA sequence: TGTGCCAGCCAGGGGCGGCACCTGACCTACGAGCAGTACTTC. Protein sequence: CASQGRHLTYEQYF. The rearrangement uses TRBV21-1 and TRBJ2-7; the D call of TRBD1 is as the table states it, not checked on the DNA. TRBV21-1 is assigned pseudogene status. The length of the CDR3 is 14 residues.

The CDR3 sequence is CASSVGPDNTEAFF. The DNA for the CDR3 is TGTGCCAGCAGCGTAGGGCCGGATAACACTGAAGCTTTCTTT. The J gene is TRBJ1-1, the V gene TRBV9, with D unclear. CDR1 is SGDLS and CDR2 is YYNGEE in the germline V gene. Trimming took 0 bases from V and 2 from J, leaving 8 bases between them. The CDR3 is 14 residues long. Looking up the rest from reference TRBV9 and TRBJ1-1 gives the full variable domain: DSGVTQTPKHLITATGQRVTLRCSPRSGDLSVYWYQQSLDQGLQFLIQYYNGEERAKGNILERFSAQQFPDLHSELNLSSLELGDSALYFCASSVGPDNTEAFFGQGTRLTVV.

This clone was counted a few times. This chain connects TRBV7-6 to TRBJ1-1; tentatively, D is TRBD1 (5 bases). The CDR3 runs to 13 residues. The germline V gene has CDR1 SGHVS and CDR2 FNYEAQ. Trimming left V 5 bases short and J 1 base short, with 8 bases between. The CDR3 here is CASSSGTNTEAFF. The CDR3 region has the DNA TGTGCCAGCAGCAGCGGGACGAACACTGAAGCTTTCTTT.